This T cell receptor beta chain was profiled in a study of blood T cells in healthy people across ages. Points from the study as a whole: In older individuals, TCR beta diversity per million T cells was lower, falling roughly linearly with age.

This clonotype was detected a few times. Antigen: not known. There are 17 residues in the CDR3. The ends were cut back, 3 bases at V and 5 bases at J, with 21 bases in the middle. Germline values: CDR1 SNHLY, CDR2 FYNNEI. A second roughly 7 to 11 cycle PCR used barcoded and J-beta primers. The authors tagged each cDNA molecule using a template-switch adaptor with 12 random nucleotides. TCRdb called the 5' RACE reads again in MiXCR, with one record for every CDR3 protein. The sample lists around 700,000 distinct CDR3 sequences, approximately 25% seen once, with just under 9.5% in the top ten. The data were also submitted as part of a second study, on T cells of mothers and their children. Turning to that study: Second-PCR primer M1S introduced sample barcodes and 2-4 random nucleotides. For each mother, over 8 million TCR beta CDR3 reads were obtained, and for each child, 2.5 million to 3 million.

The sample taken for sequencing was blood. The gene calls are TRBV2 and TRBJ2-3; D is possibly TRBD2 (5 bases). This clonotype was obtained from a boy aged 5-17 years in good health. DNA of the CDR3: TGTGCCAGCAGTGACCCCCGGACTTCCGAAAGGGAAGATACGCAGTATTTT. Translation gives CASSDPRTSEREDTQYF.